The clone carrying this TCR beta chain was observed once. This entry comes from a study of blood T cell repertoires in COVID-19. Across the whole study: Samples representing acute and convalescent COVID-19 were sourced from the United States, Italy and Spain. PBMCs, B-cell-depleted T cells, or T cells were the source of the cDNA or gDNA that made up the material.

Authors' data handling: Nucleated cell counts were estimated from reference gene primer amplification. The data were produced by immunoSEQ multiplex PCR, yet TCRdb's version contains in-frame clones alone and is incomplete. That table furnishes V, J and clone size, whereas the DNA furnished D and trimming. This table holds about 63,000 clones, roughly 88% found once. CDR1 SGHDN and CDR2 FVKESK come from the germline V gene. Trimming at V came to 3 bases and at J to 2 bases, leaving 14 bases not matched to a gene. CDR3 size: 18 residues. The rearrangement joins TRBV14 to TRBJ1-1; 8 bases fit TRBD1. This receptor was obtained from a human donor in a cohort sampled during active COVID-19. Sequencing used peripheral blood. CDR3 bases: TGTGCCAGCAGCCAGGACCTTTCCGGGACAGGTATAAACACTGAAGCTTTCTTT. Residues: CASSQDLSGTGINTEAFF.